Following are 9 T cell receptor beta chains from one sample sequenced in a study of regulatory T cells in long-lasting Graves disease. The sample's time point: newly diagnosed GD, antithyroid drugs for less than 3 months. RNA extracted from PBMCs served as the sequencing template. The authors built TCR beta libraries using iRepertoire HTBI primers and Arm-PCR of CDR3 regions. TCRdb ran MiXCR on the multiplex PCR reads and lists one entry per CDR3 protein. Of 500,000 to 700,000 distinct CDR3 sequences detected, roughly 15% appear once; the ten largest clones hold 15% to 20%. The same data also contributed to another study, on T cells in Graves' hyperthyroidism and ophthalmopathy.

The specimen comprised peripheral blood mononuclear cells (PBMCs), sampled at new diagnosis, from a patient treated with antithyroid drugs. The receptors originated from a woman aged 25 to 45 with Graves disease.

In its sample, this clonotype was seen a few times. The CDR3 nucleotides are TGTGCCAGCAGCTTCCCTAGCGGGAGATCCTACGAGCAGTACTTC. Translated, it gives CASSFPSGRSYEQYF. The V and J genes are TRBV5-6 and TRBJ2-7; 10 bases line up with TRBD2. The CDR3 runs 15 residues. Germline assignment: CDR1 SGHDT and CDR2 YYEEEE. The J segment lost 1 base and the V segment lost 2 bases, leaving 3 bases of the junction unmatched.

Worth noting for this clonotype: This may be a read error, as it is one base from a much larger clone. The chain carries TRBV28 and TRBJ1-5; D is perhaps TRBD1 (5 bases). The CDR3 runs 15 residues. The germline CDR1 and CDR2 sequences are MDHEN and SYDVKM. CDR3: CVSSVLSGGNQPQHF. In DNA form, the CDR3 reads TGTGTCAGCAGTGTCTTATCGGGGGGCAATCAGCCCCAGCATTTT.

The chain recombines TRBV20-1 with TRBJ2-3; TRBD2 agrees at 7 bases. Trimming took 5 bases from V and 9 from J; bases not matched to a gene: 14. The germline gives CDR1 DFQATT, CDR2 SNEGSKA (reference sequence). The CDR3 covers 14 residues. CDR3: CSAWTSGNLGTQYF. For the CDR3, the DNA is TGCAGTGCTTGGACTAGTGGGAATCTTGGGACGCAGTATTTT.

This clonotype showed up just a few times. J is TRBJ2-1 and V is TRBV6-5; D not resolved. This CDR3 region has 13 residues. Trimming removed 0 bases at V and 6 bases at J, with 6 bases between. Looked up from germline, CDR1 is MNHEY and CDR2 is SVGAGI. CDR3 sequence: CASSYSRANEQFF. CDR3 sequence (DNA): TGTGCCAGCAGTTACTCGAGAGCCAATGAGCAGTTCTTC.

The table lists this clonotype with a few counts. This chain uses TRBV7-2 with TRBJ2-3, with D perhaps being TRBD1 or TRBD2 (5 bases each). CDR1 is SGHTA and CDR2 is FQGNSA in the germline V gene. The ends were cut back, 7 bases at V and 2 bases at J, with 16 bases in the middle. The CDR3 sequence is 15 residues long. The CDR3 here is CASTSLGALTDTQYF. CDR3 DNA sequence: TGTGCCAGCACCAGTCTCGGGGCGCTCACAGATACGCAGTATTTT. The full variable domain, its missing parts supplied by reference TRBV7-2 and TRBJ2-3, is GAGVSQSPSNKVTEKGKDVELRCDPISGHTALYWYRQSLGQGLEFLIYFQGNSAPDKSGLPSDRFSAERTGGSVSTLTIQRTQQEDSAVYLCASTSLGALTDTQYFGPGTRLTVL.

The chain recombines TRBV20-1 with TRBJ2-7; 9 nucleotides align to TRBD1. V was clipped by 7 bases and J by 2 bases; unmatched bases: 9. CDR1 is DFQATT and CDR2 is SNEGSKA in the germline V gene (reference sequence). CDR3 size: 14 residues. The DNA of the CDR3 is TGCAGTGTCGTGAGGGACAGGGTAACCTACGAGCAGTACTTC. Its translation is CSVVRDRVTYEQYF.

The chain uses TRBV18 and TRBJ1-6; D possibly corresponds to TRBD1 (6 bases). The CDR3 covers 14 residues. V shed 6 bases and J shed 5 bases, with 11 bases lying between them. CDR1 is KGHSH, CDR2 LQKENI, per germline. The CDR3 region has the DNA TGTGCCAGCTCGCGAGGGGGGAATAATTCACCCCTCCACTTT. It yields the protein CASSRGGNNSPLHF. Full variable domain (missing parts from reference TRBV18 and TRBJ1-6): NAGVMQNPRHLVRRRGQEARLRCSPMKGHSHVYWYRQLPEEGLKFMVYLQKENIIDESGMPKERFSAEFPKEGPSILRIQQVVRGDSAAYFCASSRGGNNSPLHFGNGTRLTVT.

V usage is TRBV13 and J usage is TRBJ1-6; D call uncertain. The V end was cut by 3 bases, the J end by 0 bases, with 15 bases between. From germline, CDR1 is PRHDT and CDR2 FYEKMQ (reference sequence). This CDR3 is built from 18 residues. CDR3: CASSFSTGESSYNSPLHF. CDR3 coding DNA: TGTGCCAGCAGCTTTTCAACGGGTGAAAGCTCCTATAATTCACCCCTCCACTTT. Based on the CDR3 plus reference TRBV13 and TRBJ1-6, the full variable domain is AAGVIQSPRHLIKEKRETATLKCYPIPRHDTVYWYQQGPGQDPQFLISFYEKMQSDKGSIPDRFSAQQFSDYHSELNMSSLELGDSALYFCASSFSTGESSYNSPLHFGNGTRLTVT.

V usage is TRBV19 and J usage is TRBJ1-1; no firm D call. The CDR3 has 15 amino acids. The ends were cut back, 4 bases at V and 0 bases at J, with 12 bases in the middle. CDR1 LNHDA and CDR2 SQIVND come from the germline V gene (reference sequence). DNA for the CDR3: TGTGCCAGTAGTACCCCGGGCGGAGTGAACACTGAAGCTTTCTTT. Translation gives CASSTPGGVNTEAFF. The full variable domain, completed using reference TRBV19 and TRBJ1-1, is DGGITQSPKYLFRKEGQNVTLSCEQNLNHDAMYWYRQDPGQGLRLIYYSQIVNDFQKGDIAEGYSVSREKKESFPLTVTSAQKNPTAFYLCASSTPGGVNTEAFFGQGTRLTVV.